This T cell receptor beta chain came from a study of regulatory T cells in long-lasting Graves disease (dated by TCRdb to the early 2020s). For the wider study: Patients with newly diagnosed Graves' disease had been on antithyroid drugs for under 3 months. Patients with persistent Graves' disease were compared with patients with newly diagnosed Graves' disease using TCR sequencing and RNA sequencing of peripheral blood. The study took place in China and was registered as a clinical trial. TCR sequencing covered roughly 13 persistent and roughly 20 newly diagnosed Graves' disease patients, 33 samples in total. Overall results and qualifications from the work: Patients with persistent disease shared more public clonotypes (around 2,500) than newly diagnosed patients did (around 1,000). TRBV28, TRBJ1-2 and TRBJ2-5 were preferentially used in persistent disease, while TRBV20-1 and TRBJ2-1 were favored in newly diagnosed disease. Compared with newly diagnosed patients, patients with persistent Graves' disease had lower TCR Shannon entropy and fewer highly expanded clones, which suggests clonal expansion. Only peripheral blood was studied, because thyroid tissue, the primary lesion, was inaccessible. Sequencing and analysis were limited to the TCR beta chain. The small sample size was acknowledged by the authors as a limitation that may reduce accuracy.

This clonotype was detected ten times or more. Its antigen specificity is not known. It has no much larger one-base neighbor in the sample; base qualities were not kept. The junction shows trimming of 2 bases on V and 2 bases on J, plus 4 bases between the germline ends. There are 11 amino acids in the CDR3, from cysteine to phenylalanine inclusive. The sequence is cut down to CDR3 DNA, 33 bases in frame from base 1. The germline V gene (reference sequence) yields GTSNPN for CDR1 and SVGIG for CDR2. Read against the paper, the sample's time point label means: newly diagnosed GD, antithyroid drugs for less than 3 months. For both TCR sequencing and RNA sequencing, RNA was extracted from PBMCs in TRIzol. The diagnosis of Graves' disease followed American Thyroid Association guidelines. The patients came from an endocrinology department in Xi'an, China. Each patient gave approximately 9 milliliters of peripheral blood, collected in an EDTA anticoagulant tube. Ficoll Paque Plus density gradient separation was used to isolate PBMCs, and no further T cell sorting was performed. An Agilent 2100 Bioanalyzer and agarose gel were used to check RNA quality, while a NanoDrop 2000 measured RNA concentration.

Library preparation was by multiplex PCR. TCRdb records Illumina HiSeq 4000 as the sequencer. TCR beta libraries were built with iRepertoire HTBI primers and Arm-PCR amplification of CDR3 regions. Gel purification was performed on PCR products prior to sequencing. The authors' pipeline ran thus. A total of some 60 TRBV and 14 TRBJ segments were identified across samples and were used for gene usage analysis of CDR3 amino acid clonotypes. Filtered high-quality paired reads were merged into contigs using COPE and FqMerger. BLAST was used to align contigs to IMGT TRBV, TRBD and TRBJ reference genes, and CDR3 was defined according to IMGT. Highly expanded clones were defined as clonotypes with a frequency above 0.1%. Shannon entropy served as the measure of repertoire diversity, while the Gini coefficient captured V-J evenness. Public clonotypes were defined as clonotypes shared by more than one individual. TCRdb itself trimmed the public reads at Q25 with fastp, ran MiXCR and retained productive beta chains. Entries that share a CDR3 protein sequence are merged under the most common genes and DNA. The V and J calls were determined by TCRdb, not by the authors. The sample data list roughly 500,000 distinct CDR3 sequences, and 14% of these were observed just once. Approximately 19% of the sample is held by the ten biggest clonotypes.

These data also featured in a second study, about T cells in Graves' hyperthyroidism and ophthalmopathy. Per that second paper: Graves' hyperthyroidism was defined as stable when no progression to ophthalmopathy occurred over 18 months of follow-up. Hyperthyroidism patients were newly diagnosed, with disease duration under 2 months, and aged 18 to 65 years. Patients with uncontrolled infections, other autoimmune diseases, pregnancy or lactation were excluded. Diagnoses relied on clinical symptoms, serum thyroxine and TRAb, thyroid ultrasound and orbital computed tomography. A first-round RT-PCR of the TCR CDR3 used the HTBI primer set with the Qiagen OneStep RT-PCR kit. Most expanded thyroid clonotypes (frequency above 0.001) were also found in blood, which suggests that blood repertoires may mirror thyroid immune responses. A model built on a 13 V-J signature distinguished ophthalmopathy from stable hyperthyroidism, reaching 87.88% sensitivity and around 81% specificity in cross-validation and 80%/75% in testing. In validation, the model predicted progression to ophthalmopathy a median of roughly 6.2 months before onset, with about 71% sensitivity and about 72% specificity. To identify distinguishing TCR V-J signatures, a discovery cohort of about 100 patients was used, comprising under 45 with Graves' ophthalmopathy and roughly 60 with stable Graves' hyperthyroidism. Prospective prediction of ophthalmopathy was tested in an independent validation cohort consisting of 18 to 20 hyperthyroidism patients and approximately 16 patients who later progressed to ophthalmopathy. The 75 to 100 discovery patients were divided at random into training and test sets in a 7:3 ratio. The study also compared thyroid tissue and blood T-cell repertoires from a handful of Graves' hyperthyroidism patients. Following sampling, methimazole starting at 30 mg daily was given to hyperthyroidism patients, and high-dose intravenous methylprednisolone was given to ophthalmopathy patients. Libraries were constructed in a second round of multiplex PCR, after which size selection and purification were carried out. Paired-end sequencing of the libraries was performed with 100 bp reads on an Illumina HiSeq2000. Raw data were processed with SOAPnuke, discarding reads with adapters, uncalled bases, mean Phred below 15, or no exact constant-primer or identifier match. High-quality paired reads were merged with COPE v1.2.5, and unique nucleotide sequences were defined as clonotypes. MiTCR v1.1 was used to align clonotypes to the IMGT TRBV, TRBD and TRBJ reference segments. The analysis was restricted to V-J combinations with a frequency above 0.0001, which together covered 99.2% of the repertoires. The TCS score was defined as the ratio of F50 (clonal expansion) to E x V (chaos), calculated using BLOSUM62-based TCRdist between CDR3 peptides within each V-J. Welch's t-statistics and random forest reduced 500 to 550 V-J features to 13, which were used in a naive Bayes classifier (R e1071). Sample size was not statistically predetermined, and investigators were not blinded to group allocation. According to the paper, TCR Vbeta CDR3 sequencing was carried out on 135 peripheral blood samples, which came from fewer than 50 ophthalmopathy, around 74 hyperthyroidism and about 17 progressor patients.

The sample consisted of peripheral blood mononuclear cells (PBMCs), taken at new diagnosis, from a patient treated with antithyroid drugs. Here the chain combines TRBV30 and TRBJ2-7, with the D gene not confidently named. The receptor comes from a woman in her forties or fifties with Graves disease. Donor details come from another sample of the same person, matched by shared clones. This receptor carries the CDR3 CAWSLTYEQYF. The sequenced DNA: TGTGCCTGGAGTCTCACCTACGAGCAGTACTTC.